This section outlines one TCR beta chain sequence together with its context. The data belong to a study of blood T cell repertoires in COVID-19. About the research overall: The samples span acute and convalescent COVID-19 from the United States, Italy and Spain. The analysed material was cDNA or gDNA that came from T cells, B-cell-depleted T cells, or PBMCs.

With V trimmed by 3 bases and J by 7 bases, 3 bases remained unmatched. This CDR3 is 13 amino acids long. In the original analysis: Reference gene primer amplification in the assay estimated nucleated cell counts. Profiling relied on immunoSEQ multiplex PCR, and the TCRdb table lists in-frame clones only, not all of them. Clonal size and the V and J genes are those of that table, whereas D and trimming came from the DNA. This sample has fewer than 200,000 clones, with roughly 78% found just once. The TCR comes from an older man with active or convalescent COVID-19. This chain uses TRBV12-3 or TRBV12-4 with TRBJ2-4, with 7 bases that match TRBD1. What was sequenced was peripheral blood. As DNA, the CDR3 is TGTGCCAGCAGTTTCACAGGGGACAACATTCAGTACTTC. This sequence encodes CASSFTGDNIQYF.